Each of the 6 T cell receptor beta chains below was sequenced from the same sample in a study of identical twins. Using its own MiXCR run on the 5' RACE reads, TCRdb lists one record per CDR3 protein. Altogether about 660,000 distinct CDR3 sequences are present, roughly 8% being singletons, with the ten largest covering 0.75% to 1%. These records were also assigned to another study, of yellow fever vaccine responses in identical twins.

Sequenced sample: PBMCs. The source is a woman aged 18-29 years in good health.

This clonotype was counted a few times. The genes are TRBV6-5 and TRBJ1-2, with D uncertain. Germline loops: CDR1 MNHEY, CDR2 SVGAGI. The CDR3 covers 14 residues. V lost 1 base and J 6 bases, leaving 12 bases between the germline ends. CDR3 nucleotides: TGTGCCAGCAGTTACTTAATCAGTTCTGATGGCTACACCTTC. Translating it yields CASSYLISSDGYTF.

The sample holds many counts of this clonotype. The rearrangement joins TRBV15 to TRBJ2-1; 10 bases line up with TRBD1. V lost 0 bases, J lost 8 bases, and 1 base stayed unmatched. Germline V gene sequence: CDR1 LNHNV, CDR2 YYDKDF (reference sequence). The CDR3 contains 14 residues. Here the CDR3 DNA reads TGTGCCACCAGCAGAGAAGGACAGGGGGATGAGCAGTTCTTC. It is translated as CATSREGQGDEQFF.

The chain uses TRBV24-1 and TRBJ1-2; TRBD1 is a possible D gene (6 bases). V shed 4 bases and J shed 0 bases, with 8 bases lying between them. Germline V lookup: CDR1 KGHDR, CDR2 SFDVKD. The CDR3 has 14 residues. The CDR3 spells CATSEGTSNYGYTF. For the CDR3, the DNA is TGTGCCACCAGTGAGGGGACATCTAACTATGGCTACACCTTC.

This CDR3 reads CASSIFIGGSNEQFF. CDR3 nucleotide sequence: TGTGCCAGTAGTATATTTATAGGTGGAAGCAATGAGCAGTTCTTC. The rearrangement uses TRBV19 and TRBJ2-1; D remains unclear. V was cut by 2 bases and J by 6 bases, with 14 bases left in between. Germline CDR1 is LNHDA and CDR2 is SQIVND (reference sequence). This CDR3 is built from 15 residues.

This clonotype was counted only a few times. V usage is TRBV18 and J usage is TRBJ1-4; no definite D call. CDR3 size: 14 residues. V was cut by 4 bases and J by 6 bases, with 12 bases left in between. Germline-derived CDR1 and CDR2 are KGHSH and LQKENI. In nucleotides, the CDR3 is TGTGCCAGCTCACGCGAGACGGGAGATGAAAAACTGTTTTTT. It yields the protein CASSRETGDEKLFF.

Ten or more counts support this clonotype. The chain couples TRBV28 to TRBJ2-5, with no clear D. The V gene's germline CDR1 is MDHEN and CDR2 SYDVKM. Between the trimmed V and J ends, which lost 3 bases and 4 bases, there was a span of 6 bases. The CDR3 totals 12 residues. In nucleotides, the CDR3 is TGTGCCAGCAGTTTTTTAGGAGAGACCCAGTACTTC. Its protein product is CASSFLGETQYF.